This TCR beta chain appears in the sequencing data of a study of T cell clonality in common variable immunodeficiency. Notes on the study in general: CVID subjects showed higher TCRbeta clonality than healthy controls. Fewer deletions and N-nucleotide insertions were reportedly seen in common variable immunodeficiency TCR beta sequences.

This clone has a handful of counts. Antigen specificity is unknown. The CDR3 end lies 3 residues beyond the end of the read and is filled in from the germline J gene. No CVID subject was ill or on immunomodulatory drugs when sampled. The CDR3 totals 13 residues. The germline gives CDR1 SEHNR, CDR2 FQNEAQ (reference sequence). The protocol was immunoSEQ multiplex PCR, while the TCRdb copy is restricted to in-frame clones and leaves out a portion. The sample contains more than 9,000 clones, none of them singletons. The sample consisted of peripheral blood mononuclear cells. V and J are TRBV7-9 and TRBJ1-1; no firm D call. The sequence was obtained from a human donor with common variable immunodeficiency. The CDR3 reads CASTSGGYREAFF. CDR3 DNA, as far as it was read: TGTGCCAGCACCTCAGGCGGGTATAGGGAA.